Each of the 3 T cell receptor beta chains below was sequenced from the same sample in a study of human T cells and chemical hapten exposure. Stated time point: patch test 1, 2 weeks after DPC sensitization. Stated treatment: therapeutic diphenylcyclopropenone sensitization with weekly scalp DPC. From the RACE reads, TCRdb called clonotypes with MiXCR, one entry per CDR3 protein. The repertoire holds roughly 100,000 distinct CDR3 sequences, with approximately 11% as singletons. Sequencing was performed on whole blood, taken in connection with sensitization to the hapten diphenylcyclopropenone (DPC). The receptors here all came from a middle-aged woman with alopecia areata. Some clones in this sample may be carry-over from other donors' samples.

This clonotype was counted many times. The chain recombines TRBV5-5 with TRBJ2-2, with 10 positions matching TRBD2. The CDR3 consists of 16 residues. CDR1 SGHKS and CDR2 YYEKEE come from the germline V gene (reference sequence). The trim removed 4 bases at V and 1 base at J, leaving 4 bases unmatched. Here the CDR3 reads CASSPRTSGNTGELFF. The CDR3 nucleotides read TGTGCCAGCAGCCCCCGGACTAGCGGGAACACCGGGGAGCTGTTTTTT.

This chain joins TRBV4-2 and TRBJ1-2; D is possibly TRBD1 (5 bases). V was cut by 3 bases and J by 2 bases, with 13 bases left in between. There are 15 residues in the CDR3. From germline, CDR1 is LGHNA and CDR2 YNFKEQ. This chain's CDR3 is CASSQGDGENYGYTF. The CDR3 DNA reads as TGTGCCAGCAGCCAGGGGGACGGGGAAAACTATGGCTACACCTTC.

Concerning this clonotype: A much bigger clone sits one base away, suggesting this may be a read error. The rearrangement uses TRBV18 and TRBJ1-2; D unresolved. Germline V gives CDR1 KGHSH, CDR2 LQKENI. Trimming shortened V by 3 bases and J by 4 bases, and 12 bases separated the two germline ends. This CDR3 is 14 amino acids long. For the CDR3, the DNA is TGTGCCAGCTCACCGGGGATGGAGAGCTATGGCTACACCTTC. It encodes CASSPGMESYGYTF.